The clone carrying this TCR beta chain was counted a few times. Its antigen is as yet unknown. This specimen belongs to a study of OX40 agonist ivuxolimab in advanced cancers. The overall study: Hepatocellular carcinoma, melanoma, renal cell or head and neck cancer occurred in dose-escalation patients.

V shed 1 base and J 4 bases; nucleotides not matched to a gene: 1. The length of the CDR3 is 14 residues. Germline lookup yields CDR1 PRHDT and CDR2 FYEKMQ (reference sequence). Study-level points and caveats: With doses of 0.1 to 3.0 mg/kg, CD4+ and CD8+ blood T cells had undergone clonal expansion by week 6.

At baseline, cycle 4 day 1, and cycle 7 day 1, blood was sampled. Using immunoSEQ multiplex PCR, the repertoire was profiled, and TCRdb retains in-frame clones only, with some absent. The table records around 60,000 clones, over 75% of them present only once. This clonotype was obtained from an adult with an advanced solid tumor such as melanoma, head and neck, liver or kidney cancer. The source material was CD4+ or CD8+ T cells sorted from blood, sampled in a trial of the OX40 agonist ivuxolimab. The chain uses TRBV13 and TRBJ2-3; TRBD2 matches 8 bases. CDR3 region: CASSLEREPDTQYF. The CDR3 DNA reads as TGTGCCAGCAGCTTAGAGCGGGAGCCAGATACGCAGTATTTT.